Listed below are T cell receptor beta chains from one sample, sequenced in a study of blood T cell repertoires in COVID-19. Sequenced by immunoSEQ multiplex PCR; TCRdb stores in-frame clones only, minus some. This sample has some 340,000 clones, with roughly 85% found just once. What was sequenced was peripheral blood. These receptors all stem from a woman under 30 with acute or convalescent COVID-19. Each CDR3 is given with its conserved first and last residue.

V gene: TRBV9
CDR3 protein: CASSVRGQGATGELFF

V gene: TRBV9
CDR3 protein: CASSVGGGSGQPQHF

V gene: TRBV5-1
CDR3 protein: CASSLESSGGYTF

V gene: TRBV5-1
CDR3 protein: CASSQLTGVIDEQYF

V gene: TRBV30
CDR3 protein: CAWRPGTDFYNEQFF

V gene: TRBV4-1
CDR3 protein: CASSQGRQNTEAFF

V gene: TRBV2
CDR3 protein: CASSGQGANYGYTF

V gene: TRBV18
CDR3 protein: CASSPAVGGSGSPYEQYF

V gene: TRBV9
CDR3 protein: CASSPQATSGEQFF

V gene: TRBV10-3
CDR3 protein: CAISEDFSTNQPQHF

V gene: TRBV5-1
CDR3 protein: CASLFGTTNTGELFF

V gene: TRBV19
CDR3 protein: CASSIGPPAGVMDTQYF

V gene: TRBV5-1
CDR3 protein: CASSFREGQIYEQYF

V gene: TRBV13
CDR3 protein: CASTLSAQGGYTEAFF

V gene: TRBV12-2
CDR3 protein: CASRLALEGLAGGKTGTGELFF

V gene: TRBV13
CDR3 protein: CASSFSQGAREAFF

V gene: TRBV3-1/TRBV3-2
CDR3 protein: CASSRRDQGWEQYF

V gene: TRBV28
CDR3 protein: CASNPRSGSRAPNEQFF

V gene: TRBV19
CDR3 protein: CASRLQGNSNQPQHF

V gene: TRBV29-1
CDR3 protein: CSVEVGQGSYNEQFF

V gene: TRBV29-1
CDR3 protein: CSVVEGNYGYTF

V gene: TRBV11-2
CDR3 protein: CASSFPRAGTSTTDTQYF

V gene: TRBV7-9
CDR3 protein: CASSLGQAGDNGYTF

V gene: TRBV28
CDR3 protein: CASTPGEDRGREQYF

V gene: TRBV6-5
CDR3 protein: CASSWTGEGTEAFF

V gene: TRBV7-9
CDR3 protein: CASSGLQGFYGYTF

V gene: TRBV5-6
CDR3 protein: CASSQDRGNTGELFF

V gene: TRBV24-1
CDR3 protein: CATINRDTEAFF

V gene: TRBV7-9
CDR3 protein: CASSLGTGGNQPQHF

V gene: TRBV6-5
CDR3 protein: CASRAGILQPQHF

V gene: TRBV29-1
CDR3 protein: CSVDGDNSYEQYF

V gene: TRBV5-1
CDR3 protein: CASTWGGPQNIQYF

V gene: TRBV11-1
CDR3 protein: CASTLDSVNTEAFF

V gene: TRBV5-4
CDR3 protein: CASSLQGSPTDTQYF

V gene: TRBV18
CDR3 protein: CASSPGTSGTHEQYF

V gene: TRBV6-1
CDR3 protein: CASSENSSGGVQETQYF

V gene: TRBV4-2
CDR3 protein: CASSLEAGNEQFF

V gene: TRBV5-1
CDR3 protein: CASSLGGIGNQPQHF

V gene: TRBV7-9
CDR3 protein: CASSLPSTPSGGRDTQYF

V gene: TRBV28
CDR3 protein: CASSPGQLNQPQHF

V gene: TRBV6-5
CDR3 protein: CASRLDGGGNYGYTF